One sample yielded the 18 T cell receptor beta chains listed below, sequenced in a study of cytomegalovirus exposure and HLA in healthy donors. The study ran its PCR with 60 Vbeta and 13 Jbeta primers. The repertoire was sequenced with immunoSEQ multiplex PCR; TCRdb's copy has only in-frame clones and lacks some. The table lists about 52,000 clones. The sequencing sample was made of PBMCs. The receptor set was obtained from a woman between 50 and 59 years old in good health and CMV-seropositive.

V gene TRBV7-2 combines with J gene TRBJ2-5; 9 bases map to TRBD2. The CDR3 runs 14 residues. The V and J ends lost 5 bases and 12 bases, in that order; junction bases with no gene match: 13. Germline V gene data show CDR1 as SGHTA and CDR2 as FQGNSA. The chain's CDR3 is CASSPQRREGPKYF. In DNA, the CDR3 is TGTGCCAGCAGCCCCCAGAGGCGGGAGGGGCCCAAGTACTTC.

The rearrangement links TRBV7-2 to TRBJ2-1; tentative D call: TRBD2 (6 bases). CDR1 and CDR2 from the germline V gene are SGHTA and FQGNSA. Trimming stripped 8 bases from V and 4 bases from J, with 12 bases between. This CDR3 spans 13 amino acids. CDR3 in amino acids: CASRGGYYNEQFF. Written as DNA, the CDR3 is TGTGCCAGCCGGGGAGGATATTACAATGAGCAGTTCTTC.

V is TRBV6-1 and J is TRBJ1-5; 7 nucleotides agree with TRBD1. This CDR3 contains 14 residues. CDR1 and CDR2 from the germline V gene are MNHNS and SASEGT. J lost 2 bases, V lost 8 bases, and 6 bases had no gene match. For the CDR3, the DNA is TGTGCCAGCCTAGACAGGGTCGGCAATCAGCCCCAGCATTTT. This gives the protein CASLDRVGNQPQHF.

This chain's CDR3 is CASSLIHQGASYEQYF. The CDR3 nucleotides read TGCGCCAGCAGCCTGATCCATCAGGGGGCTTCCTACGAGCAGTACTTC. This rearrangement joins TRBV4-1 to TRBJ2-7, with 8 bases that match TRBD1. With V trimmed by 4 bases and J by 1 base, 9 bases remained unmatched. This CDR3 has 16 residues. The germline CDR1 and CDR2 sequences are MGHRA and YSYEKL.

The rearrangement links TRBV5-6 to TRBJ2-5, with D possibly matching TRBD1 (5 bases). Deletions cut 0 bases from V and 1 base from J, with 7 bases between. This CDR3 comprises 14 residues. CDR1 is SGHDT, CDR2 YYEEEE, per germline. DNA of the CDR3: TGTGCCAGCAGCTTGGACAGGCTCCAAGAGACCCAGTACTTC. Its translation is CASSLDRLQETQYF.

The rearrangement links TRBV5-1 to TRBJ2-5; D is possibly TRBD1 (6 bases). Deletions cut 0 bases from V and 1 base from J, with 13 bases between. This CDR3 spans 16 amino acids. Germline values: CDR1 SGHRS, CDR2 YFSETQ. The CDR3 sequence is CASSLGQRTVQETQYF. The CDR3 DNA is TGCGCCAGCAGCTTGGGTCAGAGGACAGTCCAAGAGACCCAGTACTTC.

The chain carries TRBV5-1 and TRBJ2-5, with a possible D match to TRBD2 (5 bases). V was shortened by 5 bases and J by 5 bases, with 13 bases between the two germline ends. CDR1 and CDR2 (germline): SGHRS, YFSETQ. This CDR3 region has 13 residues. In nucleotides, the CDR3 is TGCGCCAGCAGTCCCGGGAAGTGGGAGACCCAGTACTTC. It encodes CASSPGKWETQYF.

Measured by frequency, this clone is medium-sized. The CDR3 here is CASSLAPYLRQALNEQFF. The DNA for the CDR3 is TGTGCCAGCAGCTTAGCGCCTTACCTTAGACAGGCTTTGAATGAGCAGTTCTTC. The gene calls are TRBV7-6 and TRBJ2-1, with D maybe TRBD1 (6 bases). The V gene's germline CDR1 is SGHVS and CDR2 FNYEAQ. The germline V and J ends were trimmed by 0 bases and 7 bases, with 22 bases remaining between them. The length of the CDR3 is 18 residues. Together with reference TRBV7-6 and TRBJ2-1, the CDR3 gives the full variable domain: GAGVSQSPRYKVTKRGQDVALRCDPISGHVSLYWYRQALGQGPEFLTYFNYEAQQDKSGLPNDRFSAERPEGSISTLTIQRTEQRDSAMYRCASSLAPYLRQALNEQFFGPGTRLTVL.

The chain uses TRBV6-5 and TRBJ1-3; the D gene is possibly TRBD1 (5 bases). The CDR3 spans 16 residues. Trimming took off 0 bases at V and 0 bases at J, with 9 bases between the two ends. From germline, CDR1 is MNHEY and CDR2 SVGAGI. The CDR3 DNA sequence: TGTGCCAGCAGTTACTCGCGACAGCACTCTGGAAACACCATATATTTT. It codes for CASSYSRQHSGNTIYF.

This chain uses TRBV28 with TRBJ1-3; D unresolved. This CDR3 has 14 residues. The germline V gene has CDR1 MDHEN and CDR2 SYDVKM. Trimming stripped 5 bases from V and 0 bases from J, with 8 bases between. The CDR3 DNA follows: TGTGCCAGCAGTACACTACCCTCTGGAAACACCATATATTTT. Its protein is CASSTLPSGNTIYF. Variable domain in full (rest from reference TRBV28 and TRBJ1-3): DVKVTQSSRYLVKRTGEKVFLECVQDMDHENMFWYRQDPGLGLRLIYFSYDVKMKEKGDIPEGYSVSREKKERFSLILESASTNQTSMYLCASSTLPSGNTIYFGEGSWLTVV.

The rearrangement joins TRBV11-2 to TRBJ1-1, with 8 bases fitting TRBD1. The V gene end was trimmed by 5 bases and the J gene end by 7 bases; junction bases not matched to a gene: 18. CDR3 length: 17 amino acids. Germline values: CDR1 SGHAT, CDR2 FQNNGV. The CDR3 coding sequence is TGTGCCAGCAGCCTTCTCCCTACCGGGACAGGCTCGAATGAAGCTTTCTTT. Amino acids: CASSLLPTGTGSNEAFF.

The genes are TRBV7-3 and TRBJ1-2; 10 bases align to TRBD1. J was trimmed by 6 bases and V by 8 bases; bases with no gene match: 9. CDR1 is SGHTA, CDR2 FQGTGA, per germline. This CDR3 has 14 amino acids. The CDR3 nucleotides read TGTGCCAGCTCCCGGGACAGGGGAGGGCATGGCTACACCTTC. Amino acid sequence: CASSRDRGGHGYTF.

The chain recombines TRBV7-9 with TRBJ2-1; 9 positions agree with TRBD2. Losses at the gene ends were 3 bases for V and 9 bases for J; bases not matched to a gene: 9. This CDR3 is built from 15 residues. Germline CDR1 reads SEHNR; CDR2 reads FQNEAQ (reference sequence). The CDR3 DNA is TGTGCCAGCAGCTTGGGGACTAGCATCGGTAGTGAGCAGTTCTTC. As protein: CASSLGTSIGSEQFF.

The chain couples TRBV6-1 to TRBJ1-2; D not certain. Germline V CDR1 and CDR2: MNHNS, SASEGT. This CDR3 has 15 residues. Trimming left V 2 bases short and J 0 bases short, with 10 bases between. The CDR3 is CASSEFGGPNYGYTF. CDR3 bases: TGTGCCAGCAGTGAATTCGGCGGTCCTAACTATGGCTACACCTTC.

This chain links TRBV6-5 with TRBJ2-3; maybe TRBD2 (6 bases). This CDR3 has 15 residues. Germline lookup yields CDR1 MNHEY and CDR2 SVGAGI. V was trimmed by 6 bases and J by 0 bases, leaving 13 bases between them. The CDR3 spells CASRSLSGSTDTQYF. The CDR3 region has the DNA TGTGCCAGCAGATCCCTTAGCGGTAGCACAGATACGCAGTATTTT.

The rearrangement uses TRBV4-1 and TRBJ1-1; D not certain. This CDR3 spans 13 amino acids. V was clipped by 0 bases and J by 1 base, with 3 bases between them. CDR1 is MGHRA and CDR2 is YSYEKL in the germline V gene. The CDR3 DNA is TGCGCCAGCAGCCAAGACTGGAACACTGAAGCTTTCTTT. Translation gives CASSQDWNTEAFF.

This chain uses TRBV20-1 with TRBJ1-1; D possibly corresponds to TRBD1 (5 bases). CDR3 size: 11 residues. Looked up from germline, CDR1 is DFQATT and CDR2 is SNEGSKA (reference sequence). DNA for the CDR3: TGCAGGGGGCATGACAACACTGAAGCTTTCTTT. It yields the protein CRGHDNTEAFF.

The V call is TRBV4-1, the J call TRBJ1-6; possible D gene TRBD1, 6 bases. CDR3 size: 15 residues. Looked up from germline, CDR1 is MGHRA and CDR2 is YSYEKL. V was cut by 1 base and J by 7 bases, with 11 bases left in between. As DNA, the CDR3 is TGCGCCAGCAGCCAAGTATCACAGGGCAATTCACCCCTCCACTTT. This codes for CASSQVSQGNSPLHF.